Included here is one T cell receptor (beta chain) sequence, with context. The antigen remains undetermined. TCRdb reprocessed the 5' RACE reads, with one entry per CDR3 protein and no DNA. The data include some 460,000 distinct CDR3 sequences; the top ten clones carry more than 1.4%. The sample originates from a study of T cells expressing NK-cell markers. The wider study: The TCR beta repertoires were obtained from sorted CD3+CD56+NKG2C+, CD3+CD56+NKG2C- and CD3+CD56-NKG2C+ T cells. Seven HCMV-seropositive donors and one seronegative donor made up the eight sequenced donors. Notes on the study in general: These same clonotypes (in several donors) also led the CD3+CD56-NKG2C+ fraction. Of the CD8+ T cells in five or six donors, about 1.0-8% belonged to dominant NKG2C+ clonotypes.

This CDR3 has 16 residues. Sequencing was done on a sample of blood T cells: a sorted CD56 or NKG2C T cell subset, CD4+ or CD8+ T cells, or bulk PBMC T cells (not recorded which). The receptor comes from a woman aged 50 to 60 in good health. The rearrangement uses TRBV12-3 or TRBV12-4 and TRBJ2-4; TCRdb's D gene call, TRBD1, goes unchecked for lack of DNA. CDR3 sequence reads: CASTPYGVRAKNIQYF.